Listed below are T cell receptor beta chains from one sample, sequenced in a study of CD8+ T cells in alopecia areata. Using immunoSEQ multiplex PCR, the repertoire was profiled, and TCRdb retains in-frame clones only, with some absent. The sample shows some 150,000 clones, approximately 86% of them seen only once. The sequenced sample was CD8+ T cells sorted from blood, obtained at week 4, from a patient treated with tofacitinib. The source is a human donor with alopecia areata. Each CDR3 is given with its conserved first and last residue. A D gene is named only where the DNA matches it firmly. Clone size is not always given. Where it is, it says once, few, many or a class for expanded clones.

D	size	J	V	DNA	CDR3
TRBD1	-	TRBJ2-7	TRBV4-1	TGCGCCAGCAGCCAAAGACAGGGAGCCCCCTACGAGCAGTACTTC	CASSQRQGAPYEQYF
TRBD1	once	TRBJ2-2	TRBV5-6	TGTGCCAGCAGAGGGGATGGGACAGGGGTGACCGGGGAGCTGTTTTTT	CASRGDGTGVTGELFF
-	-	TRBJ2-7	TRBV5-6	TGTGCCAGCAGCTTGAGCGGTCGCTCCTACGAGCAGTACTTC	CASSLSGRSYEQYF
TRBD1	-	TRBJ2-3	TRBV27	TGTGCCAGCAGCCCGGGACAGGGGGCTCCAGGTGATACGCAGTATTTT	CASSPGQGAPGDTQYF
TRBD1	-	TRBJ2-5	TRBV7-9	TGTGCCAGCAGCCCGAAGGGACAGTCCCAAGAGACCCAGTACTTC	CASSPKGQSQETQYF
TRBD1	-	TRBJ2-1	TRBV5-1	TGCGCCAGCAGCTTGTTGTGGACAGGGGGCAATGAGCAGTTCTTC	CASSLLWTGGNEQFF
-	-	TRBJ2-1	TRBV10-1	TGCGCCAGCAGTGAGTCTTCGGGTCCACGGGGGCAGTTCTTC	CASSESSGPRGQFF
-	once	TRBJ2-2	TRBV4-1	TGCGCCAGCAGCCAGAGCAAAGGGTCCGGGGAGCTGTTTTTT	CASSQSKGSGELFF
-	-	TRBJ2-2	TRBV5-4	TGTGCCAGCAGCTTCCGACAGGGGAGGGCCGGGGAGCTGTTTTTT	CASSFRQGRAGELFF
-	-	TRBJ2-7	TRBV4-1	TGCGCCAGCAGCCAATCTACCAGCTTCTACGAGCAGTACTTC	CASSQSTSFYEQYF
-	few	TRBJ2-1	TRBV27	TGTGCCAGCAGTTTTCGGGGATTTCAGGTCGATGAGCAGTTCTTC	CASSFRGFQVDEQFF
-	-	TRBJ2-1	TRBV19	TGTGCCAGTAGTATAGCCCTGATCGGAAATGAGCAGTTCTTC	CASSIALIGNEQFF
TRBD1	-	TRBJ2-7	TRBV7-9	TGTGCCAGCAGCTTAGGGGGACAGGGGGCGCCCTACGAGCAGTACTTC	CASSLGGQGAPYEQYF
-	-	TRBJ2-3	TRBV27	TGTGCCAGCAGTTTCGAGGGGTTAGGCACAGATACGCAGTATTTT	CASSFEGLGTDTQYF
-	-	TRBJ2-3	TRBV7-9	TGTGCCAGCAGCCCCCGGGATACGCAGTATTTT	CASSPRDTQYF
-	-	TRBJ1-4	TRBV9	TGTGCCAGCAGCAGAACCTCGACAGATAATGAAAAACTGTTTTTT	CASSRTSTDNEKLFF
-	-	TRBJ1-2	TRBV9	TGTGCCAGCAGCGTAGGATACTATGGCTACACCTTC	CASSVGYYGYTF
-	few	TRBJ2-5	TRBV4-1	TGCGCCAGCAGCTCTACAGGGCAAGAGACCCAGTACTTC	CASSSTGQETQYF
-	-	TRBJ2-7	TRBV5-1	TGCGCCAGCAGCTTGGAGGGAGTTGGTATCGAGTCCTACGAGCAGTACTTC	CASSLEGVGIESYEQYF
TRBD2	-	TRBJ2-1	TRBV6-4	TGTGCCAGCAGTGACTCGAGCGGGAACTACAATGAGCAGTTCTTC	CASSDSSGNYNEQFF
-	-	TRBJ1-1	TRBV10-3	TGTGCCATCAGTGATATGGGGGGGAACACTGAAGCTTTCTTT	CAISDMGGNTEAFF
-	-	TRBJ2-1	TRBV6-5	TGTGCCAGCACCCAGGGGCCTCTGGATGAGCAGTTCTTC	CASTQGPLDEQFF
-	-	TRBJ2-6	TRBV7-7	TGTGCCATATCGAAGGTGGGCTCTGGGGCCAACGTCCTGACTTTC	CAISKVGSGANVLTF
-	-	TRBJ2-1	TRBV29-1	TGCAGCGTTGAAGATTTGGACAGGGTCGGGATCACAGGACTAGAATACAATGAGCAGTTCTTC	CSVEDLDRVGITGLEYNEQFF
TRBD2	-	TRBJ2-3	TRBV15	TGTGCCACCAGCAGGGGACTAGCGGGAGACTGGGGCACAGATACGCAGTATTTT	CATSRGLAGDWGTDTQYF
TRBD2	-	TRBJ2-7	TRBV11-1	TGTGCCAGCAGCTTGAAGACTAGCGGAAAGGTCGAGCAGTACTTC	CASSLKTSGKVEQYF
-	-	TRBJ2-3	TRBV5-4	TGTGCCAGCACCCAAGGAGACTACACAGATACGCAGTATTTT	CASTQGDYTDTQYF